This is a list of T cell receptor beta chains from one sample in a study of blood T cell repertoires in COVID-19. The repertoire was sequenced with immunoSEQ multiplex PCR; TCRdb's copy has only in-frame clones and lacks some. The sample has around 170,000 clones, about four fifths seen once. Sequencing used peripheral blood. Every receptor here comes from a man aged 70 or older with active or convalescent COVID-19. Both conserved end residues are part of each CDR3. The order of the fields is J gene, clone size, D gene, V gene, CDR3 protein, CDR3 DNA. The D gene is left open where the match is weak. Size values are once, few and many counts, or a class for expanded clones, and some rows have none.

TRBJ2-2 once . TRBV5-1 CASSLQGWELFF TGCGCCAGCAGCTTGCAGGGTTGGGAGCTGTTTTTT
TRBJ1-6 few TRBD1 TRBV7-9 CASSLPGQGISPLHF TGTGCCAGCAGCCTACCGGGACAGGGGATTTCACCCCTCCACTTT
TRBJ1-1 few . TRBV5-1 CASSLVRVETEAFF TGCGCCAGCAGCTTGGTTCGGGTTGAGACTGAAGCTTTCTTT
TRBJ1-5 . TRBD1 TRBV20-1 CSASRQGAVGQPQHF TGCAGTGCTAGTCGCCAGGGGGCAGTGGGTCAGCCCCAGCATTTT
TRBJ2-6 many . TRBV30 CAWSATGANVLTF TGTGCCTGGAGTGCCACTGGGGCCAACGTCCTGACTTTC
TRBJ1-2 . TRBD1 TRBV18 CASSPEQGQVIYGYTF TGTGCCAGCTCACCCGAACAAGGACAGGTTATATATGGCTACACCTTC
TRBJ2-7 . TRBD2 TRBV5-6 CASNGLAGNEQYF TGTGCCAGCAACGGACTAGCGGGAAACGAGCAGTACTTC
TRBJ1-5 . TRBD1 TRBV30 CAWSVPETGVHQPQHF TGTGCCTGGAGTGTACCGGAGACAGGGGTCCATCAGCCCCAGCATTTT
TRBJ1-3 . . TRBV27 CANVSLLPSGNTIYF TGTGCCAACGTGTCCCTATTACCCTCTGGAAACACCATATATTTT
TRBJ1-1 . . TRBV5-5 CASSSGGSNTEAFF TGTGCCAGCAGTTCCGGCGGCTCGAACACTGAAGCTTTCTTT
TRBJ1-1 . . TRBV19 CASSISTGALEAFF TGTGCCAGTAGTATATCGACAGGCGCCCTTGAAGCTTTCTTT
TRBJ1-5 . . TRBV14 CASSPGGWGNQPQHF TGTGCCAGCAGCCCCGGGGGTTGGGGCAATCAGCCCCAGCATTTT
TRBJ1-1 . TRBD1 TRBV5-1 CASSGSGGIGMNTEAFF TGCGCCAGCAGTGGGTCAGGGGGCATTGGGATGAACACTGAAGCTTTCTTT
TRBJ1-5 few . TRBV30 CAWSQSRGNQPQHF TGTGCCTGGAGTCAGTCGAGGGGGAATCAGCCCCAGCATTTT
TRBJ1-5 . . TRBV21-1 CASSKPPAGRNQPQHF TGTGCCAGCAGCAAACCTCCGGCAGGCCGCAATCAGCCCCAGCATTTT
TRBJ1-1 . . TRBV9 CASSVAGTSDTEAFF TGTGCCAGCAGCGTAGCTGGGACTTCGGACACTGAAGCTTTCTTT
TRBJ2-3 . . TRBV24-1 CATSDSRAPSTDTQYF TGTGCCACCAGTGATTCCAGGGCGCCCTCCACAGATACGCAGTATTTT
TRBJ1-4 . . TRBV12-3/TRBV12-4 CASAGRPNEKLFF TGTGCCAGCGCGGGACGGCCTAATGAAAAACTGTTTTTT
TRBJ1-1 . . TRBV7-9 CASSSYGGNTEAFF TGTGCCAGCAGCTCCTACGGGGGGAACACTGAAGCTTTCTTT
TRBJ1-4 . TRBD1 TRBV9 CASSARGRTGANEKLFF TGTGCCAGCAGCGCGAGGGGGAGGACAGGGGCTAATGAAAAACTGTTTTTT
TRBJ2-7 . TRBD1 TRBV18 CASSPGQGMDEQYF TGTGCCAGCTCGCCGGGACAGGGTATGGACGAGCAGTACTTC
TRBJ2-3 . . TRBV9 CASSDQQGRTDTQYF TGTGCCAGCAGCGATCAACAGGGCCGCACAGATACGCAGTATTTT
TRBJ2-2 . TRBD1 TRBV7-6 CASSLGQGNTGELFF TGTGCCAGCAGCTTGGGACAGGGGAACACCGGGGAGCTGTTTTTT
TRBJ2-1 . TRBD1 TRBV6-5 CASSYSPGQGLNEQFF TGTGCCAGCAGTTACTCCCCGGGACAGGGTCTCAATGAGCAGTTCTTC
TRBJ2-2 . TRBD1 TRBV2 CASSLIGQGGLFF TGTGCCAGCAGCCTAATAGGACAGGGTGGGCTGTTTTTT
TRBJ2-7 . TRBD2 TRBV11-2 CASSLDEVAGEVEQYF TGTGCCAGCAGCTTAGACGAGGTAGCGGGGGAAGTGGAGCAGTACTTC
TRBJ1-2 . . TRBV20-1 CAANGYTF TGCGCGGCAAATGGCTACACCTTC
TRBJ1-2 . TRBD1 TRBV19 CASSIDYAQGGNYGYTF TGTGCCAGTAGTATAGATTATGCACAGGGGGGAAACTATGGCTACACCTTC
TRBJ1-2 . TRBD1 TRBV5-1 CASSPDRGRGGYTF TGCGCCAGCAGCCCTGACAGGGGCCGGGGGGGCTACACCTTC
TRBJ1-6 . . TRBV5-5 CASSSAESPLHF TGTGCCAGCAGCTCTGCGGAATCACCCCTCCACTTT
TRBJ1-2 once . TRBV18 CASSPSLTQDQGGYTF TGTGCCAGCTCACCATCATTAACACAGGACCAAGGCGGCTACACCTTC
TRBJ1-1 many TRBD1 TRBV10-2 CASLGQDPGRAFF TGCGCCAGCCTGGGACAGGACCCCGGGAGGGCTTTCTTT
TRBJ1-1 . . TRBV30 CAWRQGPNTEAFF TGTGCCTGGAGACAGGGCCCCAACACTGAAGCTTTCTTT
TRBJ2-7 . . TRBV19 CASSKRGPYEQYF TGTGCCAGTAGTAAAAGGGGTCCTTACGAGCAGTACTTC
TRBJ2-7 . . TRBV2 CASSEADRLREQYF TGTGCCAGCAGTGAGGCGGACAGACTGAGGGAGCAGTACTTC
TRBJ2-7 once TRBD1 TRBV18 CASRWGQDSYEQYF TGTGCCAGCCGTTGGGGACAGGACTCCTACGAGCAGTACTTC
TRBJ1-5 . . TRBV27 CASGVEGTGYQHF TGTGCCAGCGGGGTGGAAGGAACAGGGTACCAGCATTTT
TRBJ2-2 . . TRBV11-2 CASSLDRFTGELFF TGTGCCAGCAGCTTAGACAGATTCACCGGGGAGCTGTTTTTT
TRBJ2-2 . . TRBV10-1 CASSEDSGYTGELFF TGCGCCAGCAGTGAGGACAGCGGGTACACCGGGGAGCTGTTTTTT
TRBJ2-7 . TRBD1 TRBV27 CASSLGRGTAYYEQYF TGTGCCAGCAGTTTAGGCAGAGGGACAGCCTACTACGAGCAGTACTTC
TRBJ1-5 . TRBD1 TRBV5-1 CASSLRQGGQPQHF TGCGCCAGCAGCTTACGACAGGGAGGTCAGCCCCAGCATTTT
TRBJ2-1 . . TRBV9 CASSPRVAEYNEQFF TGTGCCAGCAGCCCCCGGGTAGCGGAATACAATGAGCAGTTCTTC
TRBJ2-5 . TRBD2 TRBV6-2/TRBV6-3 CASSYASGRALRETQYF TGTGCCAGCAGTTACGCTAGCGGGAGGGCCCTCCGAGAGACCCAGTACTTC
TRBJ2-1 once . TRBV29-1 CSVENRDKYNEQFF TGCAGCGTTGAAAACCGAGACAAGTACAATGAGCAGTTCTTC
TRBJ2-1 . . TRBV3-1/TRBV3-2 CASSQIDEQFF TGTGCCAGCAGCCAAATCGATGAGCAGTTCTTC
TRBJ2-3 few . TRBV12-3/TRBV12-4 CASTQDTQYF TGTGCCAGCACCCAAGATACGCAGTATTTT